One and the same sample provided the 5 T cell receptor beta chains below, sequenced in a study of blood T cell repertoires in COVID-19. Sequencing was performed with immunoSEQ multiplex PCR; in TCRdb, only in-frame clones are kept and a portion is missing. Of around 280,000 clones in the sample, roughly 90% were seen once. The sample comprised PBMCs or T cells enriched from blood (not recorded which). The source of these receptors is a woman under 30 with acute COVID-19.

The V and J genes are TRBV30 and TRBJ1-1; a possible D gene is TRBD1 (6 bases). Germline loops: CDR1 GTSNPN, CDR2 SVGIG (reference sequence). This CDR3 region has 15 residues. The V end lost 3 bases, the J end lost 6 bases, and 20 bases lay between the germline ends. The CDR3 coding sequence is TGTGCCTGGAGGCGTGCGGACAGTGACAGGTCTGAAGCTTTCTTT. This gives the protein CAWRRADSDRSEAFF.

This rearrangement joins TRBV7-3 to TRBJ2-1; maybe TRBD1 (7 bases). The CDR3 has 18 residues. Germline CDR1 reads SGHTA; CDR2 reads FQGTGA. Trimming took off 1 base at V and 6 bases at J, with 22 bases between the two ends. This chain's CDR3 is CASSLNPAGAGGSNEQFF. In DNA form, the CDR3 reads TGTGCCAGCAGCTTAAACCCCGCCGGGGCAGGGGGGAGCAATGAGCAGTTCTTC. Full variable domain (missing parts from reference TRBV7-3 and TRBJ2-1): GAGVSQTPSNKVTEKGKYVELRCDPISGHTALYWYRQSLGQGPEFLIYFQGTGAADDSGLPNDRFFAVRPEGSVSTLKIQRTERGDSAVYLCASSLNPAGAGGSNEQFFGPGTRLTVL.

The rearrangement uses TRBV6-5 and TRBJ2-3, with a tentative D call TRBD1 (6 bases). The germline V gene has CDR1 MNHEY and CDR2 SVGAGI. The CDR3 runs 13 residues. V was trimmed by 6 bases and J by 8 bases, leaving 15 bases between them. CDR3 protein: CASSRPQGPTQYF. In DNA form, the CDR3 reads TGTGCCAGCAGCCGACCTCAGGGGCCTACGCAGTATTTT.

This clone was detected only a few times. The CDR3 DNA is TGTGCCAGCTCACCATGGACTAGCGGAGAAACCGGGGAGCTGTTTTTT. Translation: CASSPWTSGETGELFF. This sequence joins TRBV18 and TRBJ2-2, with TRBD2 matching 10 bases. The ends lost 2 bases at V and 5 bases at J; junction bases unmatched: 5. This CDR3 comprises 16 residues. Germline CDR1 is KGHSH and CDR2 is LQKENI.

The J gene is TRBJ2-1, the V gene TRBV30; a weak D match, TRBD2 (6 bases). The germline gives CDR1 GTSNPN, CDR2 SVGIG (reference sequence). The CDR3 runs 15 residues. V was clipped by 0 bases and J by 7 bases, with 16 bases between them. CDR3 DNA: TGTGCCTGGAGTGTTTGGGGGAGGTCAAAAAATGAGCAGTTCTTC. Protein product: CAWSVWGRSKNEQFF.